This TCR beta chain emerged from a study of cytomegalovirus exposure and HLA in healthy donors. Study findings and constraints: Three chains tied to CMV proved CMV antigen-specific in vitro. One later analysis, an examination of the approximately 130 validation repertoires, found that first-cohort TCR clusters tended to co-occur in them. Some 150 TCR beta chains were listed as cytomegalovirus-associated. Generally TCR sequences proved uncommon, though certain public TCRs appeared in numerous donors.

The germline V and J ends were trimmed by 7 bases and 7 bases, with 21 bases remaining between them. The CDR3 runs 15 residues. The V gene's germline CDR1 is MNHEY and CDR2 SMNVEV (reference sequence). With respect to this clone: No antigen is known for it.

Here immunoSEQ multiplex PCR was the method, and the copy in TCRdb shows in-frame clones only, minus some. The data contain some 75,000 clones, 95% to 96% of them singletons. The sequence was collected from a woman aged 18-29 years in good health and CMV-seronegative. The V and J genes are TRBV27 and TRBJ2-3; perhaps TRBD2 as D (6 bases). Sequencing used PBMCs. CDR3 bases: TGTGCCAGCACCATTAGCGGAAACGGTTATAATACGCAGTATTTT. Translated: CASTISGNGYNTQYF.